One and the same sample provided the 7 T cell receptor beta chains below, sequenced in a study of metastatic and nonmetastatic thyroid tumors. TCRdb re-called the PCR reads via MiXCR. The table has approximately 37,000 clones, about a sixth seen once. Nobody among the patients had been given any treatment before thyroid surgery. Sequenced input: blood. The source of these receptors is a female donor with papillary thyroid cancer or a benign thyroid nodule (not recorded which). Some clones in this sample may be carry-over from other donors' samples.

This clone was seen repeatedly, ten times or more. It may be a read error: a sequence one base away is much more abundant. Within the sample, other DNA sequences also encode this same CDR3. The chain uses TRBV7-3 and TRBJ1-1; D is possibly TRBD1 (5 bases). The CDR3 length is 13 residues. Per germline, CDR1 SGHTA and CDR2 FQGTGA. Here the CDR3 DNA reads TGTGCCAGCAGCCGGGACGGGAACACTGAAGCTTTCTTC. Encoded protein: CASSRDGNTEAFF.

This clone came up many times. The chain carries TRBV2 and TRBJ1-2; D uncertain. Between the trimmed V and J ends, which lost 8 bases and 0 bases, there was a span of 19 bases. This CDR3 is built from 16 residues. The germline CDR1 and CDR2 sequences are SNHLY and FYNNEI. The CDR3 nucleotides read TGTGCCAGCGACGAGTTGAGGGTCACTACTAACTATGGCTACACCTTC. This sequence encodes CASDELRVTTNYGYTF.

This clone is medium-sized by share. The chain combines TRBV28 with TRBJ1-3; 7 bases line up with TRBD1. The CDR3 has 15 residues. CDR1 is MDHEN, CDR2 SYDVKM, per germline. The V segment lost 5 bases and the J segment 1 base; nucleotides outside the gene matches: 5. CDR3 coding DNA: TGTGCCAGCAGTCCGAGGACAGGTTCTGGAAACACCATATATTTT. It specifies CASSPRTGSGNTIYF.

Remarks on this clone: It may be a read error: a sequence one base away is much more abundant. DNA of the CDR3: TGTGCCAGCAGTAAGACGGGGTATGGCTACACCTTC. This gives the protein CASSKTGYGYTF. The rearrangement joins TRBV6-1 to TRBJ1-2; D ambiguous. Germline lookup yields CDR1 MNHNS and CDR2 SASEGT. V was shortened by 5 bases and J by 5 bases, with 9 bases between the two germline ends. This CDR3 has 12 amino acids.

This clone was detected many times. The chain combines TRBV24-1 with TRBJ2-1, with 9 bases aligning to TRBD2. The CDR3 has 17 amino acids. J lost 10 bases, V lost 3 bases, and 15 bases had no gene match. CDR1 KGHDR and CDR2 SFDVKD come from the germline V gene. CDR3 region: CATSDVRGSGSSEEQFF. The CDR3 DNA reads TGTGCCACCAGTGATGTTAGAGGTAGCGGGAGTTCGGAAGAGCAGTTCTTC.

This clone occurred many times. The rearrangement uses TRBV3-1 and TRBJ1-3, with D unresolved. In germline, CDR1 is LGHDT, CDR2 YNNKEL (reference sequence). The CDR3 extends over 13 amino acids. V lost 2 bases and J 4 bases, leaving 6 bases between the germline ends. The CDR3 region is CASSQFGGNTIYF. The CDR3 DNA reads TGTGCCAGCAGCCAATTTGGGGGAAACACCATATATTTT.

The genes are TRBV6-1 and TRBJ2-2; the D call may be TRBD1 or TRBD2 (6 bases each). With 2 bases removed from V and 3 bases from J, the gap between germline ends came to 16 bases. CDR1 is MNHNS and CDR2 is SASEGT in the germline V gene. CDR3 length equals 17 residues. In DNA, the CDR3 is TGTGCCAGCAGTGAATGGACCGGGGGCCGGGACACCGGGGAGCTGTTTTTT. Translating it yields CASSEWTGGRDTGELFF.